Listed here is a single TCR beta chain. Its antigen remains unknown. Germline values: CDR1 LGHNA, CDR2 YNFKEQ. The CDR3 extends over 15 amino acids. V was pared by 0 bases and J by 0 bases, with 9 bases between. These data are taken from a study of cytomegalovirus exposure and HLA in healthy donors. Findings and caveats of the study: Other equally common chains were less clonally expanded than HLA-associated TCR beta chains, a later analysis showed. Later on, analysis showed that most CMV-associated TCR beta chains appeared to be HLA-restricted.

Vbeta (60) and Jbeta (13) primers were used in the PCR. The assay was immunoSEQ multiplex PCR, and TCRdb's table has in-frame clones only and misses some. The sample contains 35,000 to 40,000 clones, roughly 67% of which appear only once. The sequence was obtained from a man over 45 in good health and CMV-seropositive. The rearrangement links TRBV4-2 to TRBJ2-7; D is undetermined. What was sequenced was PBMCs. CDR3: CASSQDLEDSYEQYF. CDR3 sequence (DNA): TGTGCCAGCAGCCAAGATCTAGAGGACTCCTACGAGCAGTACTTC.